Listed here are 13 T cell receptor beta chains from one sample, sequenced in a study of CD8 T cells in ankylosing spondylitis. From the 5' RACE reads, TCRdb called clonotypes with MiXCR, one entry per CDR3 protein. Among 150,000 to 200,000 distinct CDR3 sequences listed, roughly 11% were seen once. Material: blood, either unsorted or a sorted T cell fraction (not recorded which). All receptors derive from a male donor with ankylosing spondylitis or in good health (not recorded which).

This clonotype was counted ten times or more. The V and J genes are TRBV12-3 or TRBV12-4 and TRBJ2-7; a weak D match, TRBD1 (5 bases). Trimming shortened V by 6 bases and J by 3 bases, and 6 bases separated the two germline ends. This CDR3 has 11 amino acids. CDR3 DNA sequence: TGTGCCAGCAGGCAGGGCTACGAGCAGTACTTC. It encodes CASRQGYEQYF.

This clonotype was counted at least ten times. The gene calls are TRBV4-1 and TRBJ2-3, with D perhaps matching TRBD2 (5 bases). The CDR3 sequence is 13 residues long. Trimming cost V 4 bases and J 4 bases, with 9 bases left between them. CDR1 MGHRA and CDR2 YSYEKL come from the germline V gene. Here the CDR3 reads CASSLPGADTQYF. As DNA, the CDR3 is TGCGCCAGCAGCCTACCCGGGGCAGATACGCAGTATTTT.

This clonotype was observed many times. The chain is built from TRBV5-1 and TRBJ2-3; D might be TRBD1 or TRBD2, each matching 6 bases. CDR1 SGHRS and CDR2 YFSETQ come from the germline V gene. The CDR3 consists of 15 residues. V was trimmed by 0 bases and J by 4 bases, leaving 12 bases between them. The CDR3 nucleotides read TGCGCCAGCAGCTTGGACGGGGGCGGGGCAGATACGCAGTATTTT. Translation gives CASSLDGGGADTQYF.

This clonotype was observed a handful of times. The V call is TRBV27, the J call TRBJ2-7; D might be TRBD1 (6 bases). Germline CDR1 reads MNHEY; CDR2 reads SMNVEV (reference sequence). The CDR3 is made up of 16 amino acids. V dropped 4 bases and J dropped 2 bases, with 18 bases sitting between them. The CDR3 loop reads CASSSSHQNRAYEQYF. The CDR3 nucleotides read TGTGCCAGCAGTTCATCACATCAAAACAGGGCCTACGAGCAGTACTTC.

This rearrangement joins TRBV5-4 to TRBJ2-5; D remains ambiguous. Trimming took off 0 bases at V and 5 bases at J, with 5 bases between the two ends. Germline V gene sequence: CDR1 SGHNT, CDR2 YYREEE (reference sequence). The CDR3 is 12 amino acids. The CDR3 region has the DNA TGTGCCAGCAGCTTGGAGGTGGAGACCCAGTACTTC. Translating gives CASSLEVETQYF.

The CDR3 here is CASSLARVQPQHF. The CDR3 coding sequence is TGTGCCAGCAGCTTAGCCCGGGTCCAGCCCCAGCATTTT. The rearrangement joins TRBV7-2 to TRBJ1-5; D remains unclear. V was shortened by 0 bases and J by 7 bases, with 7 bases between the two germline ends. The CDR3 is 13 amino acids. CDR1 and CDR2 (germline): SGHTA, FQGNSA.

This clonotype was counted many times. The gene calls are TRBV27 and TRBJ1-6, with 7 bases identical to TRBD1. The CDR3 runs 15 residues. The germline V gene has CDR1 MNHEY and CDR2 SMNVEV (reference sequence). With 7 bases clipped from V and 2 bases from J, the junction kept 5 bases outside the gene matches. CDR3 protein: CASTQGVAYNSPLHF. In nucleotides, the CDR3 is TGTGCCAGCACCCAGGGGGTGGCCTATAATTCACCCCTCCACTTT.

This clonotype appeared many times. The chain joins TRBV5-1 to TRBJ2-3; unclear D gene. CDR1 and CDR2 (germline): SGHRS, YFSETQ. This CDR3 comprises 12 residues. V was trimmed by 4 bases and J by 6 bases, leaving 9 bases between them. For the CDR3, the DNA is TGCGCCAGCAGCAGACAAGAGGATACGCAGTATTTT. Translated, it gives CASSRQEDTQYF.

The chain uses TRBV5-1 and TRBJ1-2, with TRBD1 as a possible D gene (5 bases). The CDR3 has 18 residues. The V end lost 3 bases, the J end lost 5 bases, and 26 bases lay between the germline ends. Germline CDR1 reads SGHRS; CDR2 reads YFSETQ. DNA of the CDR3: TGCGCCAGCAGCTCTGGTGGTTTTGGGTCACAGGTTCGGTATGGCTACACCTTC. This translates into CASSSGGFGSQVRYGYTF.

This clonotype was counted many times. The chain couples TRBV4-1 to TRBJ2-5; 8 bases align to TRBD2. Per the germline V gene, CDR1 is MGHRA and CDR2 is YSYEKL. V was pared by 9 bases and J by 2 bases, with 8 bases of the junction left unmatched. The CDR3 loop spans 14 amino acids. The CDR3 reads CASGREGGQETQYF. The CDR3 region has the DNA TGCGCCAGTGGCCGGGAGGGGGGGCAAGAGACCCAGTACTTC.

In its sample, this clonotype was seen a few times. The V and J genes are TRBV20-1 and TRBJ2-3; 9 nucleotides agree with TRBD2. Germline CDR1 and CDR2: DFQATT and SNEGSKA (reference sequence). J gave up 2 bases and V 3 bases, and 6 bases lay outside the gene matches. This CDR3 region has 15 residues. The CDR3 loop is CSASPASGATDTQYF. The CDR3 bases are TGCAGTGCTAGCCCGGCTAGCGGGGCCACAGATACGCAGTATTTT.

The table lists this clonotype with many counts. The V gene is TRBV20-1, the J gene TRBJ2-7; perhaps TRBD2 as D (6 bases). The CDR3 totals 15 residues. CDR1 and CDR2 (germline): DFQATT, SNEGSKA (reference sequence). For the CDR3, the DNA is TGCAGCCCCGCGGTCGCGTCGGGGGTAACCTACGAGCAGTACTTC. Its translation is CSPAVASGVTYEQYF.

This clonotype was counted many times. V is TRBV3-1 and J is TRBJ1-1; D is uncertain. There are 11 residues in the CDR3. Trimming removed 7 bases at V and 6 bases at J, with 9 bases between. Per the germline V gene, CDR1 is LGHDT and CDR2 is YNNKEL (reference sequence). CDR3 DNA: TGTGCCAGCACCTCAAGGGCTGAAGCTTTCTTT. Encoded protein: CASTSRAEAFF.